A selection of T cell receptor beta chains follows, all from one sample in a study of T cell clones after liver transplantation. TCRdb's copy holds only in-frame clones and misses some; the assay was immunoSEQ multiplex PCR. Among roughly 65,000 clones listed, 80% to 95% were seen once. The sample consisted of CD4+ T cells from blood, taken around 25 months after liver transplant. Receptors were obtained from a human patient who received a liver transplant. Some T cells may be provided by the graft donor. CDR3s include the opening cysteine and the closing phenylalanine or tryptophan. The D gene is left open where the match is weak. The size entry is marked missing in some rows and otherwise reads once, few, many or a size class.

clone_size: .
v_call: TRBV11-3
j_call: TRBJ2-7
d_call: .
cdr3_nt: TGTGCCAGCAGCTTAGAAACGGCCTCCCAGCACTTC
cdr3_aa: CASSLETASQHF

clone_size: .
v_call: TRBV2
j_call: TRBJ2-4
d_call: .
cdr3_nt: .
cdr3_aa: CASSTSGGGNIQYF

clone_size: .
v_call: TRBV12-5
j_call: TRBJ2-3
d_call: TRBD2
cdr3_nt: TGTGCTAGTGCAGGGACTAGCGGGAGCACAGATACGCAGTATTTT
cdr3_aa: CASAGTSGSTDTQYF

clone_size: .
v_call: TRBV7-2
j_call: TRBJ1-5
d_call: TRBD1
cdr3_nt: TGTGCCAGCAGCCGCAGATCGGGACAGGACAATCAGCCCCAGCATTTT
cdr3_aa: CASSRRSGQDNQPQHF

clone_size: .
v_call: TRBV6-5
j_call: TRBJ2-3
d_call: TRBD1
cdr3_nt: TGTGCCAGCATTGACAGGGGGGGAAAGGATACGCAGTATTTT
cdr3_aa: CASIDRGGKDTQYF

clone_size: .
v_call: TRBV5-6
j_call: TRBJ2-1
d_call: .
cdr3_nt: TGTGCCAGCAGCCCCAGGGCCATCTCCTACAATGAGCAGTTCTTC
cdr3_aa: CASSPRAISYNEQFF

clone_size: once
v_call: TRBV10-1
j_call: TRBJ1-5
d_call: .
cdr3_nt: TGCGCCAGCAGATCCCTTAGGTTGGGGGGGTTTCAGCCCCAGCATTTT
cdr3_aa: CASRSLRLGGFQPQHF

clone_size: few
v_call: TRBV29-1
j_call: TRBJ2-5
d_call: TRBD1
cdr3_nt: TGCAGCGTTGGTCCCGGACAGGGGAGTGGGATGGAGACCCAGTACTTC
cdr3_aa: CSVGPGQGSGMETQYF

clone_size: once
v_call: TRBV4-3
j_call: TRBJ2-1
d_call: TRBD1
cdr3_nt: TGCGCCAGCAGCCAAGAGGGCTCGGGACAGGGGACCAATGAGCAGTTCTTC
cdr3_aa: CASSQEGSGQGTNEQFF

clone_size: .
v_call: TRBV5-4
j_call: TRBJ2-7
d_call: .
cdr3_nt: TGTGCCAGCAGCTTGCGTAACTCCTACGAGCAGTACTTC
cdr3_aa: CASSLRNSYEQYF

clone_size: .
v_call: TRBV4-3
j_call: TRBJ1-4
d_call: .
cdr3_nt: TGCGCCAGCAGCCAAGAAGTCGGAGGCTTGGAAAAACTGTTTTTT
cdr3_aa: CASSQEVGGLEKLFF

clone_size: .
v_call: TRBV6-1
j_call: TRBJ2-1
d_call: TRBD2
cdr3_nt: TGTGCCAGCGGCAAGGGTGAAGCGGGAGGAAATGAGCAGTTCTTC
cdr3_aa: CASGKGEAGGNEQFF

clone_size: .
v_call: TRBV7-7
j_call: TRBJ2-7
d_call: TRBD1
cdr3_nt: TGTGCCAGCAGCACCGAGGCCGGGACAGGCTTATACGAGCAGTACTTC
cdr3_aa: CASSTEAGTGLYEQYF

clone_size: .
v_call: TRBV29-1
j_call: TRBJ2-5
d_call: .
cdr3_nt: TGCAGCGTTGAGAGCGCGGAGGAGACCCAGTACTTC
cdr3_aa: CSVESAEETQYF

clone_size: once
v_call: TRBV2
j_call: TRBJ1-5
d_call: TRBD1
cdr3_nt: TGTGCCAGCACTAATGACAGGGGAGGCAATCAGCCCCAGCATTTT
cdr3_aa: CASTNDRGGNQPQHF

clone_size: .
v_call: TRBV19
j_call: TRBJ2-1
d_call: TRBD2
cdr3_nt: TGTGCCACTAGACTAGCGGGGTTTCCCCACAATGAGCAGTTCTTC
cdr3_aa: CATRLAGFPHNEQFF

clone_size: few
v_call: TRBV19
j_call: TRBJ2-5
d_call: .
cdr3_nt: TGTGCCAGTACCGGCCCCAGGGAAGAGACCCAGTACTTC
cdr3_aa: CASTGPREETQYF

clone_size: .
v_call: TRBV4-2
j_call: TRBJ1-2
d_call: TRBD1
cdr3_nt: TGTGCCAGCAGCCAACCTTCGACAGGGGGCTTCGGCTATGGCTACACCTTC
cdr3_aa: CASSQPSTGGFGYGYTF

clone_size: .
v_call: TRBV2
j_call: TRBJ1-4
d_call: .
cdr3_nt: TGTGCCAGCAGTCTTACTCGGCAGGGCGATGAAAAACTGTTTTTT
cdr3_aa: CASSLTRQGDEKLFF

clone_size: .
v_call: TRBV2
j_call: TRBJ2-7
d_call: .
cdr3_nt: TGTGCCAGCAGGGGGGATTTTCGTCAACAGTACTTC
cdr3_aa: CASRGDFRQQYF

clone_size: .
v_call: TRBV6-5
j_call: TRBJ2-2
d_call: TRBD1
cdr3_nt: TGTGCCAGCAGTACCACTGGGACAGTCACCGGGGAGCTGTTTTTT
cdr3_aa: CASSTTGTVTGELFF

clone_size: .
v_call: TRBV5-6
j_call: TRBJ2-1
d_call: .
cdr3_nt: TGTGCCAGCAGTTCCGGGCAGTCCAATGAGCAGTTCTTC
cdr3_aa: CASSSGQSNEQFF

clone_size: .
v_call: TRBV9
j_call: TRBJ2-1
d_call: TRBD2
cdr3_nt: TGTGCCAGCAGTCGGACTAGCGGGAGCAATGAGCAGTTCTTC
cdr3_aa: CASSRTSGSNEQFF

clone_size: few
v_call: TRBV5-1
j_call: TRBJ2-5
d_call: TRBD1
cdr3_nt: TGCGCCAGCCGATCACAGGGGACCCAAGAGACCCAGTACTTC
cdr3_aa: CASRSQGTQETQYF

clone_size: .
v_call: TRBV2
j_call: TRBJ1-4
d_call: TRBD1
cdr3_nt: TGTGCCAGCAGTCAGGGGGCTGTAAATGAAAAACTGTTTTTT
cdr3_aa: CASSQGAVNEKLFF

clone_size: once
v_call: TRBV9
j_call: TRBJ1-1
d_call: TRBD1
cdr3_nt: TGTGCCAGCAGCGCCTTGGGACAGGGGAACACTGAAGCTTTCTTT
cdr3_aa: CASSALGQGNTEAFF

clone_size: once
v_call: TRBV25-1
j_call: TRBJ1-1
d_call: .
cdr3_nt: TGTGCCAGCAGTGAAGGCTTGGTGGGGGCAACTACTGAAGCTTTCTTT
cdr3_aa: CASSEGLVGATTEAFF

clone_size: .
v_call: TRBV5-1
j_call: TRBJ2-1
d_call: .
cdr3_nt: TGCGCCAGCAGCCCCCCGTTGGGTTGGTCCTACAATGAGCAGTTCTTC
cdr3_aa: CASSPPLGWSYNEQFF

clone_size: .
v_call: TRBV11-3
j_call: TRBJ2-3
d_call: TRBD1
cdr3_nt: TGTGCCAGCAGCTTCTCAGGGGGCAGTCCAGATACGCAGTATTTT
cdr3_aa: CASSFSGGSPDTQYF

clone_size: .
v_call: TRBV7-9
j_call: TRBJ2-7
d_call: .
cdr3_nt: TGTGCCAGCAGCTTCGGCATAATCTCCTACGAGCAGTACTTC
cdr3_aa: CASSFGIISYEQYF

clone_size: once
v_call: TRBV5-1
j_call: TRBJ2-7
d_call: .
cdr3_nt: TGCGCCAGCAGCTTGGCCGGTTCAGCAACCTACGAGCAGTACTTC
cdr3_aa: CASSLAGSATYEQYF

clone_size: .
v_call: TRBV5-1
j_call: TRBJ1-1
d_call: TRBD1
cdr3_nt: TGCGCCAGCAGCTTAGAGGGGGCTACCTTTGGGAACACTGAAGCTTTCTTT
cdr3_aa: CASSLEGATFGNTEAFF

clone_size: .
v_call: TRBV5-1
j_call: TRBJ2-2
d_call: .
cdr3_nt: TGCGCCAGCAGCTTAGGAGGGGCCGACACCGGGGAGCTGTTTTTT
cdr3_aa: CASSLGGADTGELFF

clone_size: few
v_call: TRBV10-3
j_call: TRBJ2-5
d_call: .
cdr3_nt: TGTGCCATCAGTGTCGGAGTTGCGGAGACCCAGTACTTC
cdr3_aa: CAISVGVAETQYF

clone_size: .
v_call: TRBV30
j_call: TRBJ2-2
d_call: .
cdr3_nt: TGTGCCTGGAGTTTTTTAGCTCGGAGCACCGGGGAGCTGTTTTTT
cdr3_aa: CAWSFLARSTGELFF

clone_size: few
v_call: TRBV19
j_call: TRBJ1-5
d_call: .
cdr3_nt: TGTGCCAGTAAGGGGCAGAATAGCAATCAGCCCCAGCATTTT
cdr3_aa: CASKGQNSNQPQHF

clone_size: .
v_call: TRBV18
j_call: TRBJ2-3
d_call: TRBD1
cdr3_nt: TGTGCCAGCTCACTTAGCACCGGGACAGGCACAGATACGCAGTATTTT
cdr3_aa: CASSLSTGTGTDTQYF

clone_size: .
v_call: TRBV5-1
j_call: TRBJ1-2
d_call: .
cdr3_nt: TGCGCCAGCAGCTTCGACAGTTCTAACTATGGCTACACCTTC
cdr3_aa: CASSFDSSNYGYTF

clone_size: .
v_call: TRBV5-4
j_call: TRBJ1-1
d_call: .
cdr3_nt: TGTGCCAGCAGCTTTCCAGGAACTGCACGGACTGAAGCTTTCTTT
cdr3_aa: CASSFPGTARTEAFF

clone_size: .
v_call: TRBV7-3
j_call: TRBJ2-1
d_call: .
cdr3_nt: TGTGCCAGCAGCCCTGGGGGTAGCGGATACAATGAGCAGTTCTTC
cdr3_aa: CASSPGGSGYNEQFF

clone_size: .
v_call: TRBV4-2
j_call: TRBJ2-3
d_call: TRBD1
cdr3_nt: TGTGCCAGCAGCCAAGAAGTCCTCGGGACAGGGACAGATACGCAGTATTTT
cdr3_aa: CASSQEVLGTGTDTQYF

clone_size: .
v_call: TRBV7-9
j_call: TRBJ2-2
d_call: .
cdr3_nt: TGTGCCAGCAGCCCCGGGGTTGCGGGGATAGTGAGCGGGGAGCTGTTTTTT
cdr3_aa: CASSPGVAGIVSGELFF

clone_size: .
v_call: TRBV2
j_call: TRBJ2-7
d_call: TRBD1
cdr3_nt: TGTGCCAGCAGCCAACAGTGGACAGGGGCTTACGAGCAGTACTTC
cdr3_aa: CASSQQWTGAYEQYF

clone_size: .
v_call: TRBV5-1
j_call: TRBJ2-3
d_call: TRBD2
cdr3_nt: TGCGCCAGCAGGGGAGGGACTCTACACACAGATACGCAGTATTTT
cdr3_aa: CASRGGTLHTDTQYF

clone_size: .
v_call: TRBV4-2
j_call: TRBJ2-1
d_call: TRBD1
cdr3_nt: TGTGCCAGCAGCCCGCACCCGGGACAGGGGGACAATGAGCAGTTCTTC
cdr3_aa: CASSPHPGQGDNEQFF

clone_size: .
v_call: TRBV5-1
j_call: TRBJ2-5
d_call: .
cdr3_nt: TGCGCCAGCAGCTTGTCTTCAGGGGTTCAGGAGACCCAGTACTTC
cdr3_aa: CASSLSSGVQETQYF

clone_size: .
v_call: TRBV6-5
j_call: TRBJ2-7
d_call: TRBD2
cdr3_nt: TGTGCCAGCAGTGACGTAGCGGGAGGATACGAGCAGTACTTC
cdr3_aa: CASSDVAGGYEQYF

clone_size: .
v_call: TRBV2
j_call: TRBJ1-2
d_call: .
cdr3_nt: TGTGCCAGCAGTGAGTGGACAGAAGGCTACACCTTC
cdr3_aa: CASSEWTEGYTF

clone_size: .
v_call: TRBV7-2
j_call: TRBJ1-2
d_call: .
cdr3_nt: TGTGCCAGCACCTCTATTAGACAGATACCGTACACCTTC
cdr3_aa: CASTSIRQIPYTF

clone_size: .
v_call: TRBV19
j_call: TRBJ2-7
d_call: .
cdr3_nt: TGTGCCAGTAGTACCTTTACCCTCTCCGGCGAGCAGTACTTC
cdr3_aa: CASSTFTLSGEQYF